This T cell receptor beta chain was profiled in a study of OX40 agonist ivuxolimab in advanced cancers. Looking at the study overall: Patients received ivuxolimab, an agonistic anti-OX40 (CD134) antibody.

A note on this clone: The sample has other DNA sequences that encode this CDR3 too.

There are 14 residues in the CDR3. CDR1 is SGHVS and CDR2 is FNYEAQ in the germline V gene. V was trimmed by 1 base and J by 4 bases, leaving 11 bases between them. Clones were sequenced by immunoSEQ multiplex PCR, and TCRdb holds only the in-frame ones, with some missing. This table holds tens of thousands of clones, 75% to 90% found once. The sequence derives from an adult with an advanced solid tumor such as melanoma, head and neck, liver or kidney cancer. The material was CD4+ or CD8+ T cells sorted from blood, obtained in a trial of the OX40 agonist ivuxolimab. The chain uses TRBV7-6 and TRBJ2-7; weak D call: TRBD2 (7 bases). CDR3 loop: CASSLGGGGYEQYF. The CDR3 DNA reads TGTGCCAGCAGCTTAGGAGGGGGAGGGTACGAGCAGTACTTC. The variable domain in full, completed from reference TRBV7-6 and TRBJ2-7, reads GAGVSQSPRYKVTKRGQDVALRCDPISGHVSLYWYRQALGQGPEFLTYFNYEAQQDKSGLPNDRFSAERPEGSISTLTIQRTEQRDSAMYRCASSLGGGGYEQYFGPGTRLTVT.